One and the same sample provided the 31 T cell receptor beta chains below, sequenced in a study of CD8 T cells in Susac syndrome. RNA was extracted with the RNeasy kit, and a quantity of roughly 0.5 to 1 ug was reverse transcribed using random hexamers. Each CDR3 protein is one row after TCRdb ran MiXCR on the immunoSEQ multiplex PCR reads. The sample carries 100,000 to 150,000 distinct CDR3 sequences, around 94% recorded once. Sequencing input: CD4+ T cells from PBMCs. The receptors were gathered from a human donor in good health.

The CDR3 DNA reads TGCAGTGCTAGCGACCTGGCGGGAGGAGGAGAGACCCAGTACTTC. It encodes CSASDLAGGGETQYF. The rearrangement joins TRBV20-1 to TRBJ2-5; TRBD2 matches at 8 bases. J gave up 4 bases and V 3 bases, and 10 bases lay outside the gene matches. Per the germline V gene, CDR1 is DFQATT and CDR2 is SNEGSKA (reference sequence). The CDR3 is 15 amino acids.

V and J are TRBV5-1 and TRBJ2-3; D perhaps matches TRBD1 (6 bases). Trimming took off 4 bases at V and 3 bases at J, with 12 bases between the two ends. CDR3 length: 14 residues. CDR1 and CDR2 (germline): SGHRS, YFSETQ. CDR3 bases: TGCGCCAGCAGCACTACTACAGGGACAGATACGCAGTATTTT. Amino acid sequence: CASSTTTGTDTQYF.

V gene TRBV6-4 combines with J gene TRBJ2-1; TRBD2 aligns across 7 bases. The CDR3 length is 15 residues. V was clipped by 4 bases and J by 6 bases; unmatched bases: 9. Germline V CDR1 and CDR2: MRHNA, SNTAGT. The CDR3 protein is CASSAQGGGRNEQFF. In DNA form, the CDR3 reads TGTGCCAGCAGTGCCCAGGGCGGGGGACGCAATGAGCAGTTCTTC.

The V gene is TRBV7-9, the J gene TRBJ1-1; TRBD1 matches 8 bases. J gave up 3 bases and V 3 bases, and 3 bases lay outside the gene matches. The CDR3 has 14 amino acids. Germline CDR1 and CDR2: SEHNR and FQNEAQ (reference sequence). The CDR3: CASSFLTGDTEAFF. The CDR3 nucleotides read TGTGCCAGCAGCTTTTTGACAGGGGACACTGAAGCTTTCTTT.

The chain uses TRBV5-6 and TRBJ1-2; no firm D call. V lost 4 bases and J lost 4, with 14 bases in between. CDR3 length: 14 residues. The germline V gene encodes CDR1 SGHDT and CDR2 YYEEEE. CDR3 loop: CASSRGGASYGYTF. CDR3 DNA: TGTGCCAGCAGCCGGGGTGGAGCGAGCTATGGCTACACCTTC. The variable domain in full, completed from reference TRBV5-6 and TRBJ1-2, reads DAGVTQSPTHLIKTRGQQVTLRCSPKSGHDTVSWYQQALGQGPQFIFQYYEEEERQRGNFPDRFSGHQFPNYSSELNVNALLLGDSALYLCASSRGGASYGYTFGSGTRLTVV.

The rearrangement joins TRBV5-1 to TRBJ2-2; 8 bases fit TRBD1. Germline loops: CDR1 SGHRS, CDR2 YFSETQ. Germline trimming cut 6 bases from V and 3 bases from J; bases unmatched to any gene: 16. The CDR3 has 18 amino acids. The chain's CDR3 is CASTPTPQGAEDTGELFF. As DNA, the CDR3 is TGCGCCAGCACCCCTACGCCGCAGGGGGCTGAGGACACCGGGGAGCTGTTTTTT.

The J gene is TRBJ2-7, the V gene TRBV20-1, with 9 bases fitting TRBD2. Trimming cost V 6 bases and J 6 bases; bases outside gene matches: 12. Per the germline V gene, CDR1 is DFQATT and CDR2 is SNEGSKA (reference sequence). CDR3 size: 14 residues. CDR3 residues: CSATPREGLFEQYF. CDR3 bases: TGCAGTGCCACTCCGCGGGAGGGCCTTTTCGAGCAGTACTTC.

The V gene is TRBV28, the J gene TRBJ2-3; 7 bases are shared with TRBD1. Germline CDR1 is MDHEN and CDR2 is SYDVKM. J gave up 7 bases and V 6 bases, and 10 bases lay outside the gene matches. The CDR3 length is 14 residues. Written as DNA, the CDR3 is TGTGCCAGCAGGGCCGGGACAGCCACTTATACGCAGTATTTT. Translation gives CASRAGTATYTQYF.

This clonotype appeared once. This chain links TRBV3-1 with TRBJ2-7; D is unresolved. In germline, CDR1 is LGHDT, CDR2 YNNKEL (reference sequence). The CDR3 covers 14 residues. V was shortened by 1 base and J by 0 bases, with 7 bases between the two germline ends. CDR3 loop: CASSQGPNSYEQYF. CDR3 sequence (DNA): TGTGCCAGCAGCCAAGGACCAAACTCCTACGAGCAGTACTTC.

CDR3 residues: CASSLNRDTYEQYF. CDR3 in DNA: TGCGCCAGCAGCTTGAACAGGGACACCTACGAGCAGTACTTC. The gene calls are TRBV5-1 and TRBJ2-7; possible D gene TRBD1, 6 bases. CDR1 is SGHRS, CDR2 YFSETQ, per germline. V lost 1 base and J lost 2, with 10 bases in between. The CDR3 covers 14 residues.

This sequence joins TRBV10-3 and TRBJ2-5, with D perhaps matching TRBD1 or TRBD2 (5 bases each). The V gene's germline CDR1 is ENHRY and CDR2 SYGVKD. The CDR3 sequence is 16 residues long. V lost 0 bases and J 4 bases, leaving 15 bases between the germline ends. In DNA form, the CDR3 reads TGTGCCATCAGTGAGTCGGAGAGTCGGGGCGGAGAGACCCAGTACTTC. Protein: CAISESESRGGETQYF.

The gene calls are TRBV3-1 and TRBJ1-1; no clear D gene. CDR3 size: 15 residues. Between the trimmed V and J ends, which lost 5 bases and 0 bases, there was a span of 13 bases. The germline V gene has CDR1 LGHDT and CDR2 YNNKEL (reference sequence). CDR3 DNA sequence: TGTGCCAGCAGCTGGGTAGGGCGGATGAACACTGAAGCTTTCTTT. Protein product: CASSWVGRMNTEAFF.

V and J are TRBV10-3 and TRBJ1-1; D remains unclear. The ends were cut back, 0 bases at V and 4 bases at J, with 12 bases in the middle. Germline V gene sequence: CDR1 ENHRY, CDR2 SYGVKD. There are 15 residues in the CDR3. The CDR3 is CAISESRVEGTEAFF. The CDR3 region has the DNA TGTGCCATCAGTGAGTCGCGGGTAGAAGGCACTGAAGCTTTCTTT.

The V and J genes are TRBV25-1 and TRBJ2-3, with unresolved D. CDR1 is MGHDK, CDR2 SYGVNS, per germline. This CDR3 comprises 14 residues. V was clipped by 6 bases and J by 1 base, with 11 bases between them. DNA of the CDR3: TGTGCCAGCAGAGACCCGAGCGGCACAGATACGCAGTATTTT. Translating gives CASRDPSGTDTQYF. Drawing the rest from reference TRBV25-1 and TRBJ2-3, the complete variable domain is EADIYQTPRYLVIGTGKKITLECSQTMGHDKMYWYQQDPGMELHLIHYSYGVNSTEKGDLSSESTVSRIRTEHFPLTLESARPSHTSQYLCASRDPSGTDTQYFGPGTRLTVL.

The rearrangement uses TRBV12-5 and TRBJ2-5; D not resolved. Germline V gene lookup returns CDR1 LGHNT and CDR2 FRNRAP. Trimming left V 0 bases short and J 5 bases short, with 4 bases between. This CDR3 is 12 amino acids long. This CDR3 is CASGLVRETQYF. CDR3 in DNA: TGTGCTAGTGGTTTGGTACGGGAGACCCAGTACTTC.

This chain connects TRBV4-1 to TRBJ2-2; TRBD1 matches 7 bases. Germline V gives CDR1 MGHRA, CDR2 YSYEKL. This CDR3 region has 17 residues. J was trimmed by 6 bases and V by 2 bases; bases with no gene match: 12. Here the CDR3 reads CASSQKTTGKLPGELFF. The CDR3 DNA reads as TGCGCCAGCAGCCAAAAAACGACAGGGAAGCTTCCCGGGGAGCTGTTTTTT.

The chain is built from TRBV7-9 and TRBJ2-6; D gene unclear. Trimming removed 11 bases at V and 4 bases at J, with 15 bases between. The CDR3 is 14 amino acids. Germline CDR1 is SEHNR and CDR2 is FQNEAQ (reference sequence). The CDR3 loop reads CASPPALGANVLTF. CDR3 DNA sequence: TGTGCCTCGCCCCCGGCTCTGGGGGCCAACGTCCTGACTTTC.

This rearrangement joins TRBV30 to TRBJ1-2; D uncertain. The V gene's germline CDR1 is GTSNPN and CDR2 SVGIG (reference sequence). Trimming took 3 bases from V and 7 from J, leaving 12 bases between them. The CDR3 totals 12 residues. The CDR3 coding sequence is TGTGCCTGGAGCCTGGGAAGTCCTGGCTACACCTTC. It encodes CAWSLGSPGYTF.

The chain employs TRBV7-2 and TRBJ2-1; D might be TRBD1 (6 bases). V lost 5 bases and J 9 bases, leaving 14 bases between the germline ends. This CDR3 is built from 13 residues. CDR1 is SGHTA, CDR2 FQGNSA, per germline. CDR3 nucleotide sequence: TGTGCCAGCAGCGCATTACAGGGAATTGAGCAGTTCTTC. This translates into CASSALQGIEQFF.

This chain joins TRBV5-4 and TRBJ1-2, with a tentative D call TRBD1 (5 bases). This CDR3 has 14 amino acids. The V and J ends lost 0 bases and 2 bases respectively, with 8 bases between them. Germline-derived CDR1 and CDR2 are SGHNT and YYREEE (reference sequence). In DNA, the CDR3 is TGTGCCAGCAGCTTGGCAGGGATGAACTATGGCTACACCTTC. Protein sequence: CASSLAGMNYGYTF. Variable domain in full (rest from reference TRBV5-4 and TRBJ1-2): ETGVTQSPTHLIKTRGQQVTLRCSSQSGHNTVSWYQQALGQGPQFIFQYYREEENGRGNFPPRFSGLQFPNYSSELNVNALELDDSALYLCASSLAGMNYGYTFGSGTRLTVV.

This chain links TRBV12-3 or TRBV12-4 with TRBJ2-2, with 9 bases that match TRBD2. The CDR3 totals 18 residues. The ends lost 4 bases at V and 6 bases at J; junction bases unmatched: 15. The CDR3 region has the DNA TGTGCCAGCAGTTCCCTCTTAGGCGGGAGGGCCGGGCCCGGGGAGCTGTTTTTT. Its protein is CASSSLLGGRAGPGELFF.

The V and J genes are TRBV12-5 and TRBJ1-5; tentatively, D is TRBD1 (5 bases). This CDR3 spans 16 amino acids. Trimming shortened V by 0 bases and J by 2 bases, and 11 bases separated the two germline ends. The germline V gene has CDR1 LGHNT and CDR2 FRNRAP. The CDR3 DNA reads as TGTGCTAGTGGTTTGGTAGAAGGGGTGGGCAATCAGCCCCAGCATTTT. Translated: CASGLVEGVGNQPQHF.

The rearrangement uses TRBV5-1 and TRBJ2-5; tentatively, D is TRBD1 or TRBD2 (6 bases each). In germline, CDR1 is SGHRS, CDR2 YFSETQ. V gave up 3 bases and J gave up 3 bases, with 15 bases separating them. The CDR3 has 15 residues. The CDR3, as DNA: TGCGCCAGCAGCTCGGGGGCAGGGACGGAAGAGACCCAGTACTTC. Translating it yields CASSSGAGTEETQYF.

This chain connects TRBV5-1 to TRBJ2-1; 7 bases agree with TRBD2. The CDR3 spans 12 residues. Trimming removed 6 bases from V and 4 bases from J; junction bases left unmatched: 1. Germline assignment: CDR1 SGHRS and CDR2 YFSETQ. CDR3 sequence: CASIGGYNEQFF. CDR3 sequence (DNA): TGCGCCAGCATCGGGGGGTACAATGAGCAGTTCTTC.

The V and J genes are TRBV6-2 or TRBV6-3 and TRBJ2-3, with TRBD1 as a possible D gene (5 bases). The CDR3 covers 15 residues. Trimming stripped 6 bases from V and 1 base from J, with 14 bases between. Germline V gives CDR1 MNHEY, CDR2 SVGEGT. CDR3: CASSNLGHRTDTQYF. In nucleotides, the CDR3 is TGTGCCAGCAGCAACCTAGGACACCGCACAGATACGCAGTATTTT.

V and J are TRBV30 and TRBJ2-5; D is uncertain. The CDR3 runs to 12 residues. Germline loops: CDR1 GTSNPN, CDR2 SVGIG (reference sequence). The V gene lost 2 bases and the J gene lost 4 bases, with 8 bases spanning the gap. This chain's CDR3 is CAWSSSRETQYF. The CDR3 DNA sequence: TGTGCCTGGAGTTCCAGCCGAGAGACCCAGTACTTC.

CDR3 nucleotides: TGCAGCGTTGCTAAGGGGGCCAGCAATCAGCCCCAGCATTTT. It codes for CSVAKGASNQPQHF. The chain couples TRBV29-1 to TRBJ1-5; 7 positions match TRBD1. CDR3 length equals 14 residues. The V segment lost 4 bases and the J segment 1 base; nucleotides outside the gene matches: 4. Per germline, CDR1 SQVTM and CDR2 ANQGSEA.

This clonotype was seen more than once but under ten times. The rearrangement links TRBV4-2 to TRBJ2-5; 9 bases map to TRBD2. There are 15 residues in the CDR3. Trimming removed 1 base from V and 4 bases from J; junction bases left unmatched: 4. The germline V gene has CDR1 LGHNA and CDR2 YNFKEQ. CDR3 DNA sequence: TGTGCCAGCAGCCAAGGGTTAGCGGGAGCAGAGACCCAGTACTTC. It codes for CASSQGLAGAETQYF.

The sample holds one count of this clonotype. The chain links TRBV5-6 to TRBJ2-2; D not certain. Per germline, CDR1 SGHDT and CDR2 YYEEEE. The CDR3 length is 14 residues. Trimming removed 0 bases at V and 5 bases at J, with 8 bases between. CDR3 sequence (DNA): TGTGCCAGCAGCTTGGTGGGGATAACCGGGGAGCTGTTTTTT. It encodes CASSLVGITGELFF. The full variable domain, with the rest looked up from reference TRBV5-6 and TRBJ2-2, is DAGVTQSPTHLIKTRGQQVTLRCSPKSGHDTVSWYQQALGQGPQFIFQYYEEEERQRGNFPDRFSGHQFPNYSSELNVNALLLGDSALYLCASSLVGITGELFFGEGSRLTVL.

This clonotype was counted once. The genes are TRBV5-1 and TRBJ2-2, with no clear D. The CDR3 has 15 amino acids. Germline assignment: CDR1 SGHRS and CDR2 YFSETQ. Trimming took 0 bases from V and 3 from J, leaving 9 bases between them. As DNA, the CDR3 is TGCGCCAGCAGCTTGGAAATAGGTGACACCGGGGAGCTGTTTTTT. It encodes CASSLEIGDTGELFF.

The J gene is TRBJ1-2, the V gene TRBV7-2; the D is unclear. The CDR3 runs to 13 residues. V lost 5 bases and J 3 bases, leaving 10 bases between the germline ends. Germline CDR1 reads SGHTA; CDR2 reads FQGNSA. The CDR3 loop is CASSDGNHYGYTF. The CDR3 DNA reads TGTGCCAGCAGCGATGGCAACCACTATGGCTACACCTTC.